This T cell receptor beta chain was sequenced in a study of OX40 agonist ivuxolimab in advanced cancers. For the study at large: All patients had ivuxolimab intravenously every 2 weeks at 0.01 to 10 mg/kg.

The CDR3 is 14 amino acids. The germline CDR1 and CDR2 sequences are WNHNN and SYGVQD (reference sequence). V gave up 5 bases and J gave up 5 bases; unmatched junction bases: 9. TCRdb's table, derived via immunoSEQ multiplex PCR, lists solely in-frame clones and lacks some. The sample yields 50,000 to 60,000 clones, about 89% seen once. The TCR originated in an adult with an advanced solid tumor such as melanoma, head and neck, liver or kidney cancer. The sequencing used CD4+ or CD8+ T cells sorted from blood, collected in a trial of the OX40 agonist ivuxolimab. The chain uses TRBV10-1 and TRBJ2-7, with TRBD1 identical over 7 bases. CDR3 sequence (DNA): TGCGCCAGCAGTTCCGGGACAGAGCGCCACGAGCAGTACTTC. It encodes CASSSGTERHEQYF.